This is a list of T cell receptor beta chains from one sample in a study of Graves' ophthalmopathy and Graves' hyperthyroidism. MiXCR, applied by TCRdb to the multiplex PCR reads, yields one record per CDR3 protein. Seen here are around 1.1 million distinct CDR3 sequences, about 36% observed once, and the top ten hold around 10%. Sample: peripheral blood or thyroid tissue (not recorded which). These receptors were obtained from an adult man with Graves' hyperthyroidism. The CDR3 runs from the conserved cysteine through the conserved F or W. The D gene is left open where the match is weak. Clone size is shown for a subset of rows, as once, few, many or a class of expanded clone.

>TRBD1|many|TRBJ2-7|TRBV5-1|13
CASSPGTAYEQYF
TGTGCCAGCAGCCCCGGGACAGCATACGAGCAGTACTTC
>TRBD2|few|TRBJ2-2|TRBV7-9|19
CASSLITGGGRVSPGELFF
TGTGCCAGCAGCTTAATAACCGGTGGCGGGAGAGTTTCGCCCGGGGAGCTGTTTTTT
>TRBD2|once|TRBJ2-7|TRBV20-1|14
CSAERTSGTYEQYF
TGCAGTGCTGAACGGACTAGCGGAACCTACGAGCAGTACTTC
>NA|many|TRBJ2-7|TRBV5-6|13
CASSLGGAHEQYF
TGTGCCAGCAGCTTAGGAGGTGCCCACGAGCAGTACTTC
>TRBD1|many|TRBJ2-7|TRBV5-6|11
CASGTGAEQYF
TGTGCCAGCGGAACAGGGGCCGAGCAGTACTTC
>NA|NA|TRBJ1-5|TRBV24-1|14
CATSDEGFVQPQHF
TGTGCCACCAGTGATGAGGGGTTTGTTCAGCCCCAGCATTTT
>TRBD1|few|TRBJ2-7|TRBV5-5|15
CASSLGDRVLDEQYF
TGTGCCAGCAGCTTGGGGGACAGGGTCCTGGACGAGCAGTACTTC
>TRBD1|once|TRBJ1-2|TRBV7-2|14
CASSGQGHEVGYTF
TGTGCCAGCTCAGGACAGGGGCACGAGGTCGGCTACACCTTC
>NA|NA|TRBJ1-2|TRBV10-3|14
CASSEDMFAGGYTF
TGTGCCAGCAGTGAGGACATGTTTGCCGGCGGCTACACCTTC
>NA|NA|TRBJ1-6|TRBV29-1|12
CSVTTGNSPLHF
TGCAGCGTCACGACAGGAAATTCACCCCTCCACTTT
>NA|few|TRBJ2-2|TRBV12-3/TRBV12-4|13
CASRVGEAWELFF
TGTGCCAGCAGGGTGGGAGAGGCCTGGGAGCTGTTTTTT
>TRBD1|many|TRBJ1-2|TRBV12-3/TRBV12-4|13
CASQRQGNYGYTF
TGTGCCAGCCAGCGACAGGGGAACTATGGCTACACCTTC
>NA|many|TRBJ1-1|TRBV2|15
CASSEAGGRRVRAFF
TGTGCCAGCAGTGAAGCTGGGGGACGGCGGGTTAGAGCTTTCTTT
>TRBD1|few|TRBJ2-2|TRBV19|17
CASSMGPGQANTGELFF
TGTGCCAGTAGTATGGGACCGGGACAGGCGAACACCGGGGAGCTGTTTTTT
>NA|few|TRBJ2-5|TRBV30|12
CAWSGAGETQYF
TGTGCCTGGAGTGGTGCGGGGGAGACCCAGTACTTC
>TRBD1|many|TRBJ1-4|TRBV10-3|19
CAISELPGTGQPLGEKLFF
TGTGCCATCAGTGAGTTGCCCGGGACAGGCCAGCCTTTAGGGGAAAAACTGTTTTTT
>TRBD1|NA|TRBJ2-7|TRBV10-3|15
CASSSRGLSSYEQYF
TGTGCCAGCAGCTCCAGGGGGTTGAGCTCCTACGAGCAGTACTTC
>TRBD2|NA|TRBJ2-5|TRBV2|13
CASSGGGPETQYF
TGTGCCAGCTCCGGGGGGGGACCGGAGACCCAGTACTTC
>NA|many|TRBJ2-5|TRBV12-3/TRBV12-4|14
CASRALAIGETQYF
TGTGCCAGCAGGGCCTTAGCTATAGGCGAGACCCAGTACTTC
>NA|many|TRBJ2-7|TRBV7-9|12
CASSLTDGVPYF
TGTGCCAGCAGCTTGACGGACGGCGTGCCGTACTTC
>NA|many|TRBJ2-5|TRBV15|17
CATSSAPLGTPRETQYF
TGTGCCACCAGCAGCGCCCCCCTAGGAACCCCACGGGAGACCCAGTACTTC
>TRBD2|many|TRBJ2-5|TRBV5-5|14
CASTPAGGTETQYF
TGTGCCAGCACCCCAGCGGGAGGGACTGAGACCCAGTACTTC
>NA|few|TRBJ2-3|TRBV12-3/TRBV12-4|16
CASRDTGPAHTDTQYF
TGTGCCAGCAGAGACACCGGTCCGGCCCACACAGATACGCAGTATTTT
>TRBD1|many|TRBJ1-1|TRBV29-1|14
CSAREGTGATEAFF
TGCAGCGCCCGAGAAGGGACAGGGGCCACTGAAGCTTTCTTT
>NA|NA|TRBJ2-7|TRBV10-3|13
CAISSGEADEQYF
TGTGCCATCAGCTCGGGAGAAGCCGACGAGCAGTACTTC
>NA|few|TRBJ1-2|TRBV28|13
CASSLVRGQFYTF
TGTGCCAGCAGTTTAGTTCGGGGGCAATTCTACACCTTC
>NA|NA|TRBJ2-7|TRBV7-8|14
CASSLDRTYYEQYF
TGTGCCAGCAGCTTAGACCGGACGTACTACGAGCAGTACTTC
>NA|NA|TRBJ1-1|TRBV6-5|15
CASSYGGRLNTEAFF
TGTGCCAGCAGTTACGGGGGCAGGTTGAACACTGAAGCTTTCTTT
>TRBD2|many|TRBJ2-7|TRBV10-3|16
CAISDPGTTNAYEQYF
TGTGCCATCAGTGACCCCGGGACTACCAACGCCTACGAGCAGTACTTC
>TRBD1|NA|TRBJ1-6|TRBV12-3/TRBV12-4|15
CASSTGGGYNSPLHF
TGTGCCAGCAGTACAGGGGGCGGCTATAATTCACCCCTCCACTTT
>NA|few|TRBJ2-2|TRBV7-3|13
CASSRNYVGELFF
TGTGCCAGCAGCCGAAATTACGTCGGGGAGCTGTTTTTT
>NA|NA|TRBJ1-1|TRBV29-1|13
CNDWLGLGTEAFF
TGCAACGATTGGTTGGGCCTGGGAACTGAAGCTTTCTTT
>NA|once|TRBJ2-7|TRBV5-8|15
CASGRPLPMSYEQYF
TGTGCCAGCGGACGGCCCCTCCCAATGTCCTACGAGCAGTACTTC
>TRBD2|many|TRBJ2-5|TRBV24-1|16
CATSDPSGPTQETQYF
TGTGCCACCAGTGACCCTAGCGGGCCTACTCAAGAGACCCAGTACTTC
>NA|many|TRBJ1-2|TRBV15|16
CATSRDLGHLTHGYTF
TGTGCCACCAGCAGAGATCTGGGACACTTAACCCATGGCTACACCTTC
>NA|NA|TRBJ2-5|TRBV24-1|13
CARSGGRQETQYF
TGTGCTAGATCCGGGGGCCGACAAGAGACCCAGTACTTC
>NA|NA|TRBJ2-2|TRBV20-1|15
CSAPAARRPTGELFF
TGCAGTGCCCCAGCTGCGCGGCGGCCCACCGGGGAGCTGTTTTTT
>NA|NA|TRBJ2-5|TRBV20-1|16
CSARDVAVQGQETQYF
TGCAGTGCTAGAGATGTAGCCGTACAGGGACAAGAGACCCAGTACTTC
>TRBD1|NA|TRBJ1-1|TRBV6-2/TRBV6-3|13
CAGSQGAGTEAFF
TGTGCCGGTTCACAGGGGGCCGGCACTGAAGCTTTCTTT
>NA|NA|TRBJ2-5|TRBV7-9|17
CASSLAKIQGGQETQYF
TGTGCCAGCAGCTTGGCTAAAATACAGGGTGGTCAAGAGACCCAGTACTTC
>NA|few|TRBJ2-7|TRBV9|15
CASSVSDELTYEQYF
TGTGCCAGCAGCGTATCGGACGAGCTCACCTACGAGCAGTACTTC
>TRBD2|few|TRBJ2-7|TRBV6-6|15
CASSGTSGASYEQYF
TGTGCCAGCAGTGGGACTAGCGGGGCCTCCTACGAGCAGTACTTC
>TRBD1|NA|TRBJ2-7|TRBV4-3|15
CASSQVPGGFNEQYF
TGCGCCAGCAGCCAAGTCCCAGGGGGCTTCAACGAGCAGTACTTC
>TRBD1|few|TRBJ1-1|TRBV11-2|14
CASSLDLAGGEAFF
TGTGCCAGCAGCTTAGATCTGGCAGGGGGTGAAGCTTTCTTT